This T cell receptor beta chain was observed in a study of T cell responses to AZD1222 COVID-19 vaccine. V was cut by 7 bases and J by 0 bases, with 13 bases left in between. The CDR3 is 15 residues long. CDR1 and CDR2 from the germline V gene are MGHDK and SYGVNS. This table comes from immunoSEQ multiplex PCR, and its TCRdb copy is limited to in-frame clones, with some not included. The data show about 140,000 clones, with approximately 92% seen just once and roughly 3.1% held by the top ten. The TCR originated in an adult in good health. The chain uses TRBV25-1 and TRBJ1-5; D not certain. The input for sequencing was peripheral blood, taken on day 0 of AZD1222 vaccination. DNA of the CDR3: TGTGCCAGCACCACCTTTCAGTGTAGCAATCAGCCCCAGCATTTT. Protein: CASTTFQCSNQPQHF.